Each of the 7 T cell receptor beta chains below was sequenced from the same sample in a study of T-cell memory formation after mild COVID-19. TCRdb recomputed calls from the 5' RACE reads with MiXCR, one row per CDR3 protein. The sample contains around 300,000 distinct CDR3 sequences, over 15% of which appear only once. The sample taken for sequencing was PBMCs or a T cell subset sorted from them (not recorded which). These receptors were collected from a man aged 18-30 years who had mild COVID-19 (a few samples of this study predate the infection). Cell type and time point are not known.

This clonotype was seen only a few times. The chain uses TRBV5-1 and TRBJ2-2; tentatively, D is TRBD2 (6 bases). The germline CDR1 and CDR2 sequences are SGHRS and YFSETQ. CDR3 length: 17 residues. Trimming took 0 bases from V and 1 from J, leaving 13 bases between them. This CDR3 reads CASSLDPRGKNTGELFF. For the CDR3, the DNA is TGCGCCAGCAGCTTGGATCCCCGGGGGAAGAACACCGGGGAGCTGTTTTTT.

This clonotype was seen a handful of times. V is TRBV5-1 and J is TRBJ1-2; D is undetermined. The ends were cut back, 4 bases at V and 8 bases at J, with 15 bases in the middle. The germline V gene encodes CDR1 SGHRS and CDR2 YFSETQ. This CDR3 has 13 amino acids. As DNA, the CDR3 is TGCGCCAGCAGCCCCCGTACGTTACTAGGCTACACCTTC. This sequence encodes CASSPRTLLGYTF. Full variable domain (remainder filled in from reference TRBV5-1 and TRBJ1-2): KAGVTQTPRYLIKTRGQQVTLSCSPISGHRSVSWYQQTPGQGLQFLFEYFSETQRNKGNFPGRFSGRQFSNSRSEMNVSTLELGDSALYLCASSPRTLLGYTFGSGTRLTVV.

The table lists this clonotype with a few counts. The chain couples TRBV5-1 to TRBJ2-3; perhaps TRBD2 as D (7 bases). Germline-derived CDR1 and CDR2 are SGHRS and YFSETQ. V lost 2 bases and J 3 bases, leaving 16 bases between the germline ends. CDR3 length: 16 residues. CDR3: CASSFPPGGPTDTQYF. In DNA, the CDR3 is TGCGCCAGCAGCTTCCCTCCGGGGGGCCCAACAGATACGCAGTATTTT.

The chain has TRBV29-1 and TRBJ2-4; tentatively, D is TRBD1 (6 bases). Trimming left V 5 bases short and J 3 bases short, with 11 bases between. The V gene's germline CDR1 is SQVTM and CDR2 ANQGSEA. This CDR3 region has 13 residues. CDR3 coding DNA: TGCAGCGTTACCCCAGGGGTCAAAAACATTCAGTACTTC. Its translation: CSVTPGVKNIQYF.

This clonotype was picked up many times. This rearrangement joins TRBV4-3 to TRBJ2-7; no reliable D call. Germline V gene sequence: CDR1 LGHNA, CDR2 YSLEER. V dropped 1 base and J dropped 6 bases, with 7 bases sitting between them. There are 12 residues in the CDR3. CDR3 bases: TGCGCCAGCAGCCAAGGAGGCTCCGAGCAGTACTTC. This gives the protein CASSQGGSEQYF.

The chain links TRBV6-5 to TRBJ2-1; no definite D call. The CDR3 spans 10 residues. CDR1 and CDR2 (germline): MNHEY, SVGAGI. The germline V and J ends were trimmed by 11 bases and 3 bases, with 5 bases remaining between them. CDR3 sequence (DNA): TGTGCCTGGGACTACAATGAGCAGTTCTTC. Amino acid sequence: CAWDYNEQFF.

This sequence joins TRBV5-4 and TRBJ2-5, with D possibly being TRBD1 (5 bases). Trimming cost V 4 bases and J 5 bases, with 9 bases left between them. Looked up from germline, CDR1 is SGHNT and CDR2 is YYREEE (reference sequence). The CDR3 spans 12 residues. CDR3 bases: TGTGCCAGCAGCCGTGACAGCGAGACCCAGTACTTC. Protein sequence: CASSRDSETQYF.